This T cell receptor (beta chain) was documented in a study of cytomegalovirus exposure and HLA in healthy donors. Regarding the study as a whole: A later analysis linked a missense variant in DCLRE1C to the trimming of TCR beta V and J genes.

PCR primers comprised 60 Vbeta and 13 Jbeta primers. Some clones are missing from TCRdb's copy, which holds only in-frame ones; the method was immunoSEQ multiplex PCR. The table shows about 150,000 clones, with more than 60% occurring only once. The CDR3 sequence is 16 residues long. Trimming cost V 3 bases and J 0 bases, with 13 bases left between them. In germline, CDR1 is MGHRA, CDR2 YSYEKL. This clone was counted a few times. What it binds is not known. V gene TRBV4-1 combines with J gene TRBJ2-3, with a weak D call TRBD2 (6 bases). The sequencing sample was made of PBMCs. The source of this sequence is a young woman in good health and CMV-seropositive. CDR3 residues: CASSHYGGRSTDTQYF. The CDR3 DNA follows: TGCGCCAGCAGCCATTACGGAGGGCGGAGCACAGATACGCAGTATTTT.